What follows are 25 T cell receptor beta chains derived from one specimen sequenced in a study of T-cell memory formation after mild COVID-19. MiXCR, run by TCRdb on the 5' RACE reads, gives a single entry per CDR3 protein. The sample has roughly 130,000 distinct CDR3 sequences, approximately 15% seen once. Sample: PBMCs or a T cell subset sorted from them (not recorded which). These receptors originate from a man between 18 and 29 years old who had mild COVID-19 (a few samples of this study predate the infection). Cell type and time point are not known.

The rearrangement uses TRBV7-2 and TRBJ2-1; TRBD2 agrees at 10 bases. With 5 bases clipped from V and 6 bases from J, the junction kept 10 bases outside the gene matches. This CDR3 contains 16 residues. Germline lookup yields CDR1 SGHTA and CDR2 FQGNSA. In nucleotides, the CDR3 is TGTGCCAGCAGCCCCGCCAGCGGGGGGGTCGTCAATGAGCAGTTCTTC. Protein: CASSPASGGVVNEQFF.

The chain is built from TRBV7-2 and TRBJ2-1; weak D call: TRBD2 (5 bases). V shed 5 bases and J shed 2 bases, with 13 bases lying between them. The CDR3 is made up of 15 amino acids. Germline values: CDR1 SGHTA, CDR2 FQGNSA. The CDR3 region is CASSPRGGPYNEQFF. The DNA of the CDR3 is TGTGCCAGCAGCCCGCGCGGAGGCCCCTACAATGAGCAGTTCTTC.

This rearrangement joins TRBV25-1 to TRBJ2-3; tentatively, D is TRBD2 (5 bases). The germline CDR1 and CDR2 sequences are MGHDK and SYGVNS. The CDR3 contains 18 residues. Deletions cut 3 bases from V and 4 bases from J, with 23 bases between. In DNA, the CDR3 is TGTGCCAGCAGTGAGCAGAACCGGGATCTAGGTTCAGCAGATACGCAGTATTTT. Protein: CASSEQNRDLGSADTQYF.

This clonotype appeared a few times. The V gene is TRBV12-3 or TRBV12-4, the J gene TRBJ1-6, with D possibly being TRBD1 (5 bases). V was cut by 2 bases and J by 10 bases, with 12 bases left in between. The CDR3 sequence is 14 residues long. In DNA, the CDR3 is TGTGCCAGCAGTTTACGCCAGGGAGCCTCACCCCTCCACTTT. Encoded protein: CASSLRQGASPLHF.

The rearrangement joins TRBV6-2 or TRBV6-3 to TRBJ1-2; TRBD1 matches at 7 bases. This CDR3 has 14 residues. Germline trimming cut 6 bases from V and 8 bases from J; bases unmatched to any gene: 12. CDR1 and CDR2 from the germline V gene are MNHEY and SVGEGT. This CDR3 is CASSSYDRAYGYTF. In DNA, the CDR3 is TGTGCCAGCAGCTCCTACGACAGGGCCTACGGCTACACCTTC.

The chain employs TRBV12-3 or TRBV12-4 and TRBJ2-3, with TRBD2 matching over 10 bases. V trimming: 6 bases; J trimming: 6 bases; junction bases outside the gene matches: 9. The CDR3 consists of 15 residues. This CDR3 reads CASRGTGTSVDTQYF. The CDR3 DNA reads TGTGCCAGCAGGGGGACCGGGACTAGCGTCGATACGCAGTATTTT.

The chain recombines TRBV5-1 with TRBJ1-3; tentative D call: TRBD1 (6 bases). V was clipped by 7 bases and J by 5 bases, with 22 bases between them. Germline values: CDR1 SGHRS, CDR2 YFSETQ. The CDR3 contains 16 residues. The CDR3, as DNA: TGCGCCAGCTCCCCCCTGTTGGAACAGGGCAGAAACACCATATATTTT. Translation gives CASSPLLEQGRNTIYF.

This clonotype was recorded at least ten times. J is TRBJ2-3 and V is TRBV6-5; D might be TRBD1 (6 bases). Trimming took off 5 bases at V and 1 base at J, with 10 bases between the two ends. The CDR3 has 14 residues. Per the germline V gene, CDR1 is MNHEY and CDR2 is SVGAGI. The CDR3 DNA reads as TGTGCCAGCAGTCGGGACATAGGCACAGATACGCAGTATTTT. Translating it yields CASSRDIGTDTQYF.

V gene TRBV6-2 or TRBV6-3 combines with J gene TRBJ2-4; 9 bases agree with TRBD2. The CDR3 covers 12 residues. Germline CDR1 and CDR2: MNHEY and SVGEGT. V trimming: 6 bases; J trimming: 9 bases; junction bases outside the gene matches: 3. For the CDR3, the DNA is TGTGCCAGCAGGGGACTAGCAACCATTCAGTACTTC. The encoded protein is CASRGLATIQYF.

The J gene is TRBJ2-3, the V gene TRBV5-1; 7 bases line up with TRBD1. V lost 4 bases, J lost 0 bases, and 5 bases stayed unmatched. The CDR3 has 15 amino acids. The V gene's germline CDR1 is SGHRS and CDR2 YFSETQ. Written as DNA, the CDR3 is TGCGCCAGCAGCCGACAGGGAAGTAGCACAGATACGCAGTATTTT. It codes for CASSRQGSSTDTQYF.

The table lists this clonotype with many counts. The CDR3 region is CASSLDPSSYEQYV. The CDR3 DNA reads TGCGCCAGCAGCTTGGATCCGAGCTCCTACGAGCAGTACGTC. The chain combines TRBV5-1 with TRBJ2-7; no reliable D call. V shed 0 bases and J shed 0 bases, with 7 bases lying between them. Germline V gene data show CDR1 as SGHRS and CDR2 as YFSETQ. The CDR3 is made up of 14 amino acids.

This sequence joins TRBV4-3 and TRBJ2-1; D perhaps matches TRBD1 (6 bases). Germline values: CDR1 LGHNA, CDR2 YSLEER. The CDR3 has 15 residues. The germline V and J ends were trimmed by 0 bases and 2 bases, with 8 bases remaining between them. The CDR3 is CASSQEGDTYNEQFF. CDR3 coding DNA: TGCGCCAGCAGCCAAGAAGGGGACACCTACAATGAGCAGTTCTTC.

This clonotype was found a few times. The V gene is TRBV5-1, the J gene TRBJ1-1, with a tentative D call TRBD1 (6 bases). The CDR3 length is 15 residues. With 2 bases removed from V and 7 bases from J, the gap between germline ends came to 18 bases. Per the germline V gene, CDR1 is SGHRS and CDR2 is YFSETQ. This chain's CDR3 is CASSLNNYRGGEAFF. The CDR3 bases are TGCGCCAGCAGCTTAAACAACTACAGAGGGGGTGAAGCTTTCTTT. Full variable domain (remainder filled in from reference TRBV5-1 and TRBJ1-1): KAGVTQTPRYLIKTRGQQVTLSCSPISGHRSVSWYQQTPGQGLQFLFEYFSETQRNKGNFPGRFSGRQFSNSRSEMNVSTLELGDSALYLCASSLNNYRGGEAFFGQGTRLTVV.

The J gene is TRBJ2-2, the V gene TRBV5-1; TRBD2 matches 8 bases. The CDR3 runs 15 residues. Trimming took 5 bases from V and 6 from J; bases not matched to a gene: 9. The germline gives CDR1 SGHRS, CDR2 YFSETQ. The CDR3 loop is CASSLQAGGPGELFF. CDR3 DNA: TGCGCCAGCAGTCTTCAGGCGGGGGGTCCCGGGGAGCTGTTTTTT.

The chain employs TRBV5-1 and TRBJ2-5, with 7 bases aligning to TRBD2. After removal of 0 bases from V and 4 bases from J, the junction contained 9 bases not matched to a gene. CDR3 length equals 16 residues. From germline, CDR1 is SGHRS and CDR2 YFSETQ. CDR3 nucleotide sequence: TGCGCCAGCAGCTTGGAGGGTCGGGGGGTTGGAGAGACCCAGTACTTC. Translated: CASSLEGRGVGETQYF.

This sequence joins TRBV30 and TRBJ2-5; no definite D call. The CDR3 runs 12 residues. Germline CDR1 reads GTSNPN; CDR2 reads SVGIG (reference sequence). Trimming pared 0 bases from V and 5 bases from J, leaving 7 bases between. The CDR3, as DNA: TGTGCCTGGAGTGTACTCGGGGAGACCCAGTACTTC. Translation gives CAWSVLGETQYF. Together with reference TRBV30 and TRBJ2-5, the CDR3 gives the full variable domain: SQTIHQWPATLVQPVGSPLSLECTVEGTSNPNLYWYRQAAGRGLQLLFYSVGIGQISSEVPQNLSASRPQDRQFILSSKKLLLSDSGFYLCAWSVLGETQYFGPGTRLLVL.

At least ten counts were recorded for this clonotype. The chain recombines TRBV5-1 with TRBJ2-5; TRBD1 matches 9 bases. CDR3 length: 14 amino acids. In germline, CDR1 is SGHRS, CDR2 YFSETQ. J lost 4 bases, V lost 4 bases, and 5 bases had no gene match. Here the CDR3 reads CASSAGTGLETQYF. The CDR3 DNA sequence: TGCGCCAGCAGCGCGGGGACAGGGTTAGAGACCCAGTACTTC.

A single count supports this clonotype. The rearrangement uses TRBV11-2 and TRBJ1-2, with TRBD1 matching 9 bases. Trimming cost V 4 bases and J 7 bases; bases outside gene matches: 7. This CDR3 comprises 14 residues. CDR1 is SGHAT and CDR2 is FQNNGV in the germline V gene. CDR3 in amino acids: CASSSRTGDGGYTF. The DNA for the CDR3 is TGTGCCAGCAGCTCCCGGACAGGGGATGGTGGCTACACCTTC.

This clonotype was seen a few times. The chain is built from TRBV7-2 and TRBJ2-7; TRBD1 matches 7 bases. Germline V gene lookup returns CDR1 SGHTA and CDR2 FQGNSA. Unmatched junction bases numbered 4, after V lost 2 bases and J lost 9 bases. The CDR3 totals 12 residues. The CDR3 sequence: CASSLQGVGQYF. The DNA for the CDR3 is TGTGCCAGCAGCTTACAGGGGGTTGGGCAGTACTTC.

This clonotype was seen a single time. This chain links TRBV6-1 with TRBJ2-7; perhaps TRBD2 as D (6 bases). This CDR3 is 15 amino acids long. Between the trimmed V and J ends, which lost 7 bases and 3 bases, there was a span of 19 bases. CDR1 and CDR2 (germline): MNHNS, SASEGT. For the CDR3, the DNA is TGTGCCAGCATTCGAGGTGGAGGGAATAACTACGAGCAGTACTTC. Its translation is CASIRGGGNNYEQYF.

Many counts were recorded for this clonotype. This chain uses TRBV15 with TRBJ1-1, with D tentatively TRBD1 (6 bases). Germline CDR1 reads LNHNV; CDR2 reads YYDKDF (reference sequence). Deletions cut 0 bases from V and 7 bases from J, with 12 bases between. CDR3 length: 14 residues. The CDR3 sequence is CATSRDLGGGEAFF. CDR3 DNA sequence: TGTGCCACCAGCAGAGATCTGGGGGGCGGTGAAGCTTTCTTT.

This clonotype was detected only once. V and J are TRBV10-2 and TRBJ2-7; 9 bases are shared with TRBD2. Germline trimming cut 6 bases from V and 3 bases from J; bases unmatched to any gene: 9. The CDR3 extends over 15 amino acids. CDR1 and CDR2 from the germline V gene are WSHSY and SAAADI. The DNA of the CDR3 is TGCGCCAGCAGCGACGCGGGACTAGCAGACTACGAGCAGTACGTC. Translation gives CASSDAGLADYEQYV.

The gene calls are TRBV12-3 or TRBV12-4 and TRBJ2-3, with TRBD1 matching over 9 bases. The CDR3 is made up of 16 amino acids. Germline trimming cut 2 bases from V and 6 bases from J; bases unmatched to any gene: 9. CDR3 sequence: CASSLFAGQGLDTQYF. CDR3 DNA: TGTGCCAGCAGTTTATTCGCAGGACAGGGGTTGGATACGCAGTATTTT.

This clonotype was seen a handful of times. The J gene is TRBJ2-1, the V gene TRBV5-4, with 11 bases lining up with TRBD2. Germline V gives CDR1 SGHNT, CDR2 YYREEE (reference sequence). CDR3 length: 15 amino acids. V dropped 3 bases and J dropped 10; count of bases not matched to a gene: 9. CDR3 protein: CASSSLAGGPREQFF. The CDR3 DNA is TGTGCCAGCAGCTCTCTAGCGGGGGGCCCCAGGGAGCAGTTCTTC. Combining the CDR3 with reference TRBV5-4 and TRBJ2-1 gives the whole variable domain ETGVTQSPTHLIKTRGQQVTLRCSSQSGHNTVSWYQQALGQGPQFIFQYYREEENGRGNFPPRFSGLQFPNYSSELNVNALELDDSALYLCASSSLAGGPREQFFGPGTRLTVL.

The sample holds many counts of this clonotype. The rearrangement joins TRBV4-3 to TRBJ2-2; possible D gene TRBD1, 6 bases. The CDR3 runs 17 residues. Trimming shortened V by 3 bases and J by 4 bases, and 18 bases separated the two germline ends. Germline V gene lookup returns CDR1 LGHNA and CDR2 YSLEER. The DNA for the CDR3 is TGCGCCAGCAGCCACCATCCCCAGGCCAGGGGCACCGGGGAGCTGTTTTTT. It is translated as CASSHHPQARGTGELFF.